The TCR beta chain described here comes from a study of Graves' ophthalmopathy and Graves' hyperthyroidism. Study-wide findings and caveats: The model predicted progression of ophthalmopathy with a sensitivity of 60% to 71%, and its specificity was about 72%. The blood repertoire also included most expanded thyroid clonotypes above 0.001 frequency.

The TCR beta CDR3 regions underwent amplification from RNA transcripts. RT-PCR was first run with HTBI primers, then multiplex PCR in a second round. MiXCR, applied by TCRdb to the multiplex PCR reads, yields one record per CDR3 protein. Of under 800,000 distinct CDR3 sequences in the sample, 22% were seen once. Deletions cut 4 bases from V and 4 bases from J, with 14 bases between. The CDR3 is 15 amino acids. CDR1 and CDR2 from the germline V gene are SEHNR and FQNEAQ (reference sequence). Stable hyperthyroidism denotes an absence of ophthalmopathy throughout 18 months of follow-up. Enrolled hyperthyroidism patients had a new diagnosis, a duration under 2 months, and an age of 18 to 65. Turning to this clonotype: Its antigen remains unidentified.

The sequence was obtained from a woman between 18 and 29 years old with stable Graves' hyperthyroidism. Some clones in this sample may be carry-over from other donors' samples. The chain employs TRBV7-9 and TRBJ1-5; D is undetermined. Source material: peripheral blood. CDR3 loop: CASSSGRGKNQPQHF. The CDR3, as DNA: TGTGCCAGCAGCTCAGGACGGGGAAAGAATCAGCCCCAGCATTTT.